This TCR beta chain was retrieved from a study of early T cells in non-severe SARS-CoV-2 infection. The TCR library protocol was used to attach unique molecular identifiers. These identifiers were attached to individual cDNA molecules. MiXCR, applied by TCRdb to the 5' RACE reads, yields one record per CDR3 protein. The sample lists 80,000 to 100,000 distinct CDR3 sequences, roughly 11% occurring once. From germline, CDR1 is MGHRA and CDR2 YSYEKL. CDR3 length: 14 amino acids. The V end was cut by 0 bases, the J end by 4 bases, with 9 bases between. The sequence came from an adult who was a healthcare worker with PCR-confirmed SARS-CoV-2 infection or an uninfected control (not recorded which). V usage is TRBV4-1 and J usage is TRBJ2-5; D is ambiguous. The sequenced sample was whole blood, obtained at baseline. This CDR3 reads CASSQDPRGETQYF. DNA of the CDR3: TGCGCCAGCAGCCAAGATCCTAGAGGAGAGACCCAGTACTTC.